This T cell receptor (beta chain) was observed in a study of T cell responses to AZD1222 COVID-19 vaccine. About this clone: Its specificity is unknown.

TCRdb's copy holds only in-frame clones and misses some; the assay was immunoSEQ multiplex PCR. This table has 120,000 to 150,000 clones, around 88% appearing once. The germline V and J ends were trimmed by 5 bases and 5 bases, with 19 bases remaining between them. This CDR3 has 17 residues. Study outcomes and limitations: Clonal diversity may have been underestimated, and the donors were mostly white British, with more females than males.

The V gene is TRBV23-1, the J gene TRBJ1-6; tentative D call: TRBD1 (5 bases). TRBV23-1 is reported as an ORF; its role is uncertain. The sequence was obtained from an adult in good health. Sequencing was performed on peripheral blood, taken on day 0 of AZD1222 vaccination. The CDR3 DNA is TGCGCCAGCAGTTACTACCGGGGGAGGGGAAATAATTCACCCCTCCACTTT. It yields the protein CASSYYRGRGNNSPLHF.